This is a list of T cell receptor beta chains from one sample in a study of CD8 T cells in Susac syndrome. TCRdb re-called the immunoSEQ multiplex PCR reads through MiXCR, storing one row per CDR3 protein. Found here are under 85,000 distinct CDR3 sequences, 85% to 95% of them singletons; the top ten hold about 0.9%. Sequenced sample: CD8+ T cells from PBMCs. Source of these receptors: a human donor with Susac syndrome. Each CDR3 is given with its conserved first and last residue. A D gene is named only where the DNA matches it firmly. Size tells how often a clone was seen (once, few, many) or the class of an expanded clone, and some rows leave it out.

cdr3_length,j_call,d_call,v_call,clone_size,cdr3_nt,cdr3_aa
20,TRBJ2-2,NA,TRBV6-5,NA,TGTGCCAGCAGTTATCCAACACGCCCCGGCGGACCCAGGGAGGACGGGGAGCTGTTTTTT,CASSYPTRPGGPREDGELFF
13,TRBJ2-1,TRBD2,TRBV29-1,NA,TGCAGCGTTGAACACGGGACTATCAATGAGCAGTTCTTC,CSVEHGTINEQFF
13,TRBJ2-7,NA,TRBV3-1,NA,TGTGCCAGCAGCGCAGGACAGATTTACGAGCAGTACTTC,CASSAGQIYEQYF
15,TRBJ2-1,TRBD2,TRBV12-3/TRBV12-4,NA,TGTGCCAGCAGTTCGACCGGGACTAGCGGGAGGGCATTAATCTTC,CASSSTGTSGRALIF
10,TRBJ1-2,NA,TRBV6-1,NA,TGTGCCTCAACAGGGCCCGGCTACACCTTC,CASTGPGYTF
15,TRBJ2-7,TRBD1,TRBV15,NA,TGTGCCACCAGCTCGCAGACAGGGGTCCCCTACGAGCAGTACTTC,CATSSQTGVPYEQYF
15,TRBJ1-1,TRBD1,TRBV7-2,NA,TGTGCCAGCACTTTAGATGCAGGGGGGGACACTGAAGCTTTCTTT,CASTLDAGGDTEAFF
14,TRBJ2-7,NA,TRBV7-9,NA,TGTGCCAGCAGCCCGGGACATCGGTCCTACGAGCAGTACTTC,CASSPGHRSYEQYF
17,TRBJ2-3,NA,TRBV4-2,NA,TGTGCCAGCAGCCCACTCGAGGAGGACTCACACACAGATACGCAGTATTTT,CASSPLEEDSHTDTQYF
13,TRBJ2-7,NA,TRBV29-1,NA,TGCAGCGTTTCCCCGACGGACTCCTACGAGCAGTACTTC,CSVSPTDSYEQYF
13,TRBJ2-7,NA,TRBV29-1,NA,TGCAGCGCGGCCAAGGGAGACCCCTACGAGCAGTACTTC,CSAAKGDPYEQYF
15,TRBJ2-7,TRBD1,TRBV28,NA,TGTGCCAGCAGTTCGCTCGGGACAGGTTACTACGAGCAGTACTTC,CASSSLGTGYYEQYF
18,TRBJ2-7,NA,TRBV6-1,NA,TGTGCCACCCGGTCCTCCCCGAAGGATGGGGGATTAGGCTACGAGCAGTACTTC,CATRSSPKDGGLGYEQYF
15,TRBJ2-3,TRBD1,TRBV7-9,NA,TGTGCCAGCAGCTTTCCGGGACAGGGAACAGATACGCAGTATTTT,CASSFPGQGTDTQYF
14,TRBJ1-2,NA,TRBV27,NA,TGTGCCAGCAGTTTAGGGCGTTCTAACTATGGCTACACCTTC,CASSLGRSNYGYTF
10,TRBJ1-4,NA,TRBV24-1,NA,TGTGCCACCAATAATGAAAAACTGTTTTTT,CATNNEKLFF
15,TRBJ2-1,TRBD2,TRBV19,once,TGTGCCAGTAGGGTGTCTAGCGGAGTTTACAATGAGCAGTTCTTC,CASRVSSGVYNEQFF
13,TRBJ1-5,TRBD1,TRBV6-5,NA,TGTGCCAGCAGTACAGGGGGAAATCAGCCCCAGCATTTT,CASSTGGNQPQHF
16,TRBJ2-2,NA,TRBV14,NA,TGTGCCAGCAGCCAAGGACGGACTCCGTTCACCGGGGAGCTGTTTTTT,CASSQGRTPFTGELFF
14,TRBJ2-1,TRBD2,TRBV19,NA,TGTGCCAGTAGTACTGGGACTAGCGGCAATGAGCAGTTCTTC,CASSTGTSGNEQFF
14,TRBJ2-4,NA,TRBV7-9,NA,TGTGCCAGCAGCTCCACCGAGGGCCAAAACATTCAGTACTTC,CASSSTEGQNIQYF
14,TRBJ2-3,NA,TRBV12-3/TRBV12-4,NA,TGTGCCAGCACCGCACAGGAGAGCTTAGATACGCAGTATTTT,CASTAQESLDTQYF
13,TRBJ1-1,NA,TRBV30,once,TGTGCCTGGGGCACGAATATGAACACTGAAGCTTTCTTT,CAWGTNMNTEAFF
15,TRBJ1-5,TRBD1,TRBV12-3/TRBV12-4,NA,TGTGCCAGCAGCATGGGACAGGGGGCCTTTAGGCCCCAGCATTTT,CASSMGQGAFRPQHF
15,TRBJ1-4,NA,TRBV25-1,NA,TGTGCCAGCAGTGATTCCAGGGTGAGGGCCGGGGAACTGTTTTTT,CASSDSRVRAGELFF
12,TRBJ1-1,NA,TRBV30,NA,TGTGCCTGGAGTCCTCCGGGGGGGGAAGCTTTCTTT,CAWSPPGGEAFF
13,TRBJ2-1,TRBD2,TRBV30,NA,TGTGCCTGGGCGGGGGGCTCCTACAATGAGCAGTTCTTC,CAWAGGSYNEQFF
13,TRBJ2-7,TRBD1,TRBV30,NA,TGTGCCTGCTGGACAGGGGGCCCCTACGAGCAGTACTTC,CACWTGGPYEQYF
13,TRBJ2-7,NA,TRBV5-4,NA,TGTGCCAGCAGCTTGGCTGGGGCCCACGAGCAGTACTTC,CASSLAGAHEQYF
13,TRBJ2-5,TRBD1,TRBV7-9,NA,TGTGCCAGCAGCCCAGGCTGGACAGGGGTGGTATACTTC,CASSPGWTGVVYF
15,TRBJ2-3,NA,TRBV7-9,NA,TGTGCCAGCAGCTTCGGGGGAGGCCATGGAGATACGCAGTATTTT,CASSFGGGHGDTQYF
16,TRBJ1-5,NA,TRBV24-1,NA,TGTGCCACCAGTGATTGGTCAGGGTATAGCAATCAGCCCCAGCATTTT,CATSDWSGYSNQPQHF
13,TRBJ2-1,NA,TRBV30,NA,TGTGCCTGGAGTGACGGGTTGGTGAATGAGCAGTTCTTC,CAWSDGLVNEQFF
17,TRBJ2-7,TRBD1,TRBV27,NA,TGTGCCAGCAGTTTATCGGGGACAGGGTTCTGGGCCTACGAGCAGTACTTC,CASSLSGTGFWAYEQYF
11,TRBJ2-3,NA,TRBV29-1,NA,TGCACCCTTAGGTCGGCAGATACGCAGTATTTT,CTLRSADTQYF
14,TRBJ2-1,NA,TRBV5-6,NA,TGTGCCAGCAGCTTATCCGGGTCAGACAATGAGCAGTTCTTC,CASSLSGSDNEQFF
18,TRBJ2-6,TRBD2,TRBV7-9,NA,TGTGCCAGCAGCTCCCCAGCGGGGGCCAAATCTGGGGCCAACGTCCTGACTTTC,CASSSPAGAKSGANVLTF
15,TRBJ2-5,TRBD2,TRBV6-1,NA,TGTGCCAGCAGGGAACTAGCGGGAAGACAAGAGACCCAGTACTTC,CASRELAGRQETQYF
15,TRBJ2-7,NA,TRBV20-1,NA,TGCAGTGCTAGTGCTCCCTCAGCGATCTCCTACGAGCAGTACTTC,CSASAPSAISYEQYF
17,TRBJ2-1,NA,TRBV15,once,TGTGCCACCAGCGAGGAGGTAGCTCAGAGCTCCTACAATGAGCAGTTCTTC,CATSEEVAQSSYNEQFF